This T cell receptor (beta chain) came from a study of blood T cell repertoires in COVID-19. About the research overall: Sites in the United States, Italy and Spain provided acute and convalescent COVID-19 samples.

In the original processing: Estimated nucleated cell counts came from reference gene primer amplification. Here immunoSEQ multiplex PCR was the method, and the copy in TCRdb shows in-frame clones only, minus some. V, J and clone size derive from that table, while D and trimming were established from the DNA sequence. The table shows approximately 210,000 clones, with 90% to 95% occurring only once. Material for sequencing was peripheral blood. This sequence originates from a man under 40 with acute or convalescent COVID-19.

In nucleotides, the CDR3 is TGTGCCACCAGTGATACCGGGACATACAATGAGCAGTTCTTC. This sequence encodes CATSDTGTYNEQFF. This sequence joins TRBV24-1 and TRBJ2-1; weak D call: TRBD1 (6 bases). CDR1 and CDR2 from the germline V gene are KGHDR and SFDVKD. Trimming shortened V by 3 bases and J by 4 bases, and 9 bases separated the two germline ends. The CDR3 runs 14 residues.